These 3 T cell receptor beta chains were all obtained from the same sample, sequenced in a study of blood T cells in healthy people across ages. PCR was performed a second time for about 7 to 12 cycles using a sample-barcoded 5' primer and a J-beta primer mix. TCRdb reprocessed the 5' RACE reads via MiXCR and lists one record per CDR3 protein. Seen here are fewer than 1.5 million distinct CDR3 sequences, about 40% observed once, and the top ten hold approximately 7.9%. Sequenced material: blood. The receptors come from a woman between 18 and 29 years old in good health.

Here the CDR3 DNA reads TGTGCCAGCAGTGAACCAAGAACTAGGCCTAGCACAGATACGCAGTATTTT. Protein product: CASSEPRTRPSTDTQYF. The gene calls are TRBV25-1 and TRBJ2-3, with D possibly being TRBD2 (5 bases). Trimming took off 2 bases at V and 0 bases at J, with 15 bases between the two ends. There are 17 residues in the CDR3. The germline CDR1 and CDR2 sequences are MGHDK and SYGVNS. Supplemented by reference TRBV25-1 and TRBJ2-3, the full variable domain reads EADIYQTPRYLVIGTGKKITLECSQTMGHDKMYWYQQDPGMELHLIHYSYGVNSTEKGDLSSESTVSRIRTEHFPLTLESARPSHTSQYLCASSEPRTRPSTDTQYFGPGTRLTVL.

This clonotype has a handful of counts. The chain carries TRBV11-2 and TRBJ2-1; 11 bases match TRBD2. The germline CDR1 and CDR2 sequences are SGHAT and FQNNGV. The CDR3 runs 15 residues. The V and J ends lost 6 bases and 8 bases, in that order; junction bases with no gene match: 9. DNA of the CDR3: TGTGCCAGCAGACTACTAGCGGGAGCTTGGGATGAGCAGTTCTTC. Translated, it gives CASRLLAGAWDEQFF.

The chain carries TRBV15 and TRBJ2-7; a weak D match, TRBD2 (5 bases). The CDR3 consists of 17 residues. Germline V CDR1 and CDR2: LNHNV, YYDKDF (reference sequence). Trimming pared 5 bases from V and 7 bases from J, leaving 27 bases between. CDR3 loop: CATSRGPTGYNYNEQYF. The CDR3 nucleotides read TGTGCCACCAGCCGAGGCCCTACGGGATACAACTACAATGAGCAGTACTTC.